These 29 T cell receptor beta chains share one sample of origin, sequenced in a study of blood T cell repertoires in COVID-19. The protocol was immunoSEQ multiplex PCR, while the TCRdb copy is restricted to in-frame clones and leaves out a portion. The table includes approximately 220,000 clones, approximately 84% detected once. Input material: peripheral blood. The origin of the receptors is a man between 50 and 59 years old who had recovered from COVID-19.

The rearrangement links TRBV19 to TRBJ2-2, with 12 bases identical to TRBD1. The CDR3 length is 17 residues. Germline CDR1 and CDR2: LNHDA and SQIVND (reference sequence). V lost 5 bases and J lost 2; bases outside the gene matches: 6. CDR3 sequence: CASSPRDRGRNTGELFF. The DNA for the CDR3 is TGTGCCAGTAGTCCCCGGGACAGGGGGCGCAACACCGGGGAGCTGTTTTTT.

The chain combines TRBV11-2 with TRBJ2-2; the match to TRBD2 covers 12 bases. With 6 bases clipped from V and 6 bases from J, the junction kept 5 bases outside the gene matches. The CDR3 loop spans 15 amino acids. Germline assignment: CDR1 SGHAT and CDR2 FQNNGV. This CDR3 reads CASRRLAGDSGELFF. The CDR3, as DNA: TGTGCCAGCAGAAGACTAGCGGGAGATTCCGGGGAGCTGTTTTTT.

The V gene is TRBV28, the J gene TRBJ2-1; 10 bases map to TRBD2. Germline values: CDR1 MDHEN, CDR2 SYDVKM. The CDR3 sequence is 16 residues long. Trimming removed 6 bases from V and 7 bases from J; junction bases left unmatched: 12. The CDR3 loop reads CASRRGLAGVRNEQFF. The CDR3 DNA follows: TGTGCCAGCAGAAGGGGGCTAGCGGGAGTAAGGAATGAGCAGTTCTTC.

V gene TRBV18 combines with J gene TRBJ2-5; D gene unclear. CDR1 is KGHSH, CDR2 LQKENI, per germline. The CDR3 consists of 13 residues. V lost 3 bases to trimming and J lost 4 bases, with 9 bases between them. CDR3 coding DNA: TGTGCCAGCTCACCCCCCCCTCGAGAGACCCAGTACTTC. Its translation is CASSPPPRETQYF.

This clone came up once. The chain is built from TRBV28 and TRBJ2-2; TRBD2 aligns across 12 bases. The CDR3 sequence is 16 residues long. Unmatched junction bases numbered 6, after V lost 5 bases and J lost 5 bases. Germline assignment: CDR1 MDHEN and CDR2 SYDVKM. The CDR3 sequence: CASSGGTSGWTGELFF. Written as DNA, the CDR3 is TGTGCCAGCAGTGGGGGGACTAGCGGGTGGACCGGGGAGCTGTTTTTT.

This clone was counted a single time. V and J are TRBV6-5 and TRBJ1-4, with 10 bases aligning to TRBD1. Germline V gives CDR1 MNHEY, CDR2 SVGAGI. With V trimmed by 6 bases and J by 6 bases, 7 bases remained unmatched. The CDR3 consists of 15 residues. The CDR3 nucleotides read TGTGCCAGCAGGAACCCGGGACAGGGGTATGAAAAACTGTTTTTT. Translated, it gives CASRNPGQGYEKLFF.

The chain combines TRBV6-6 with TRBJ1-1; TRBD1 agrees at 8 bases. CDR3 length: 14 amino acids. Germline V gives CDR1 MNHNY, CDR2 SVGAGI (reference sequence). The V segment lost 6 bases and the J segment 6 bases; nucleotides outside the gene matches: 9. The CDR3 sequence: CASSSTGGFAEAFF. The CDR3 region has the DNA TGTGCCAGCAGCTCAACAGGGGGTTTCGCTGAAGCTTTCTTT.

This clone was recorded once. V gene TRBV2 combines with J gene TRBJ2-7, with 7 positions matching TRBD1. The CDR3 spans 15 residues. Germline CDR1 SNHLY, CDR2 FYNNEI. V gave up 3 bases and J gave up 7 bases; unmatched junction bases: 12. CDR3: CASSDKQTGTGEQYF. Written as DNA, the CDR3 is TGTGCCAGCAGTGACAAACAGACAGGGACGGGGGAGCAGTACTTC.

V and J are TRBV4-1 and TRBJ1-4; 9 nucleotides align to TRBD1. CDR3 size: 18 residues. The J segment lost 5 bases and the V segment lost 1 base, leaving 11 bases of the junction unmatched. Looked up from germline, CDR1 is MGHRA and CDR2 is YSYEKL. DNA for the CDR3: TGCGCCAGCAGCCAAGCTTCGGGACAGGGAAACCAAAATGAAAAACTGTTTTTT. This gives the protein CASSQASGQGNQNEKLFF.

The V gene is TRBV5-5, the J gene TRBJ2-5; no clear D gene. The CDR3 length is 13 residues. The V end was cut by 0 bases, the J end by 2 bases, with 5 bases between. The germline V gene encodes CDR1 SGHKS and CDR2 YYEKEE (reference sequence). The CDR3 spells CASSLDAQETQYF. The CDR3 DNA is TGTGCCAGCAGCTTGGACGCGCAAGAGACCCAGTACTTC.

The chain carries TRBV28 and TRBJ2-5; the D gene is possibly TRBD2 (5 bases). This CDR3 is 14 amino acids long. Trimming left V 2 bases short and J 2 bases short, with 9 bases between. Germline loops: CDR1 MDHEN, CDR2 SYDVKM. The CDR3 sequence is CASSLGWRQETQYF. In DNA form, the CDR3 reads TGTGCCAGCAGTTTAGGGTGGAGGCAAGAGACCCAGTACTTC.

The V call is TRBV7-9, the J call TRBJ1-1; D is uncertain. This CDR3 spans 15 amino acids. Germline loops: CDR1 SEHNR, CDR2 FQNEAQ (reference sequence). Deletions cut 1 base from V and 5 bases from J, with 14 bases between. In nucleotides, the CDR3 is TGTGCCAGCAGCTTAGGGGCCCCTCGAACTACTGAAGCTTTCTTT. It translates to CASSLGAPRTTEAFF.

This chain uses TRBV7-2 with TRBJ2-7; 8 positions match TRBD2. From germline, CDR1 is SGHTA and CDR2 FQGNSA. Unmatched junction bases numbered 7, after V lost 0 bases and J lost 3 bases. This CDR3 has 16 residues. The CDR3, as DNA: TGTGCCAGCAGCTTAGCCCTAGCGGGTAAGAACTACGAGCAGTACTTC. This sequence encodes CASSLALAGKNYEQYF.

This clone was recorded only once. The chain is built from TRBV28 and TRBJ1-6; D unresolved. The germline V and J ends were trimmed by 7 bases and 8 bases, with 12 bases remaining between them. Per germline, CDR1 MDHEN and CDR2 SYDVKM. CDR3 length equals 13 residues. The CDR3 here is CASTERADSPLHF. The DNA for the CDR3 is TGTGCCAGCACGGAGAGGGCCGATTCACCCCTCCACTTT.

This clone appeared once. V usage is TRBV5-1 and J usage is TRBJ2-1, with TRBD2 matching 7 bases. With V trimmed by 3 bases and J by 6 bases, 12 bases remained unmatched. CDR1 and CDR2 from the germline V gene are SGHRS and YFSETQ. The CDR3 totals 16 residues. The CDR3 loop reads CASSSPQGGSSNEQFF. The CDR3, as DNA: TGCGCCAGCAGCTCCCCTCAGGGCGGGAGTAGCAATGAGCAGTTCTTC.

The chain recombines TRBV13 with TRBJ2-3, with TRBD2 matching 16 bases. Germline-derived CDR1 and CDR2 are PRHDT and FYEKMQ (reference sequence). Trimming took 4 bases from V and 7 from J; bases not matched to a gene: 2. The length of the CDR3 is 15 residues. The CDR3 loop is CASSSGLAGGNTQYF. The CDR3 DNA follows: TGTGCCAGCAGCTCGGGACTAGCGGGGGGGAATACGCAGTATTTT.

The chain is built from TRBV19 and TRBJ2-7, with 9 bases fitting TRBD2. CDR1 is LNHDA, CDR2 SQIVND, per germline (reference sequence). The CDR3 has 14 amino acids. J was trimmed by 4 bases and V by 5 bases; bases with no gene match: 6. The CDR3 sequence is CASSSTSGDYEQYF. The CDR3 bases are TGTGCCAGTAGTTCGACTAGCGGAGATTACGAGCAGTACTTC.

CDR3 sequence reads: CASSVGLAPYNEQFF. The CDR3 DNA reads as TGCGCCAGCAGCGTTGGACTAGCGCCCTACAATGAGCAGTTCTTC. The genes are TRBV4-1 and TRBJ2-1; TRBD2 matches 9 bases. The germline gives CDR1 MGHRA, CDR2 YSYEKL. This CDR3 is 15 amino acids long. Trimming removed 5 bases from V and 2 bases from J; junction bases left unmatched: 4.

The chain uses TRBV7-9 and TRBJ1-1, with 7 bases identical to TRBD1. The CDR3 runs to 15 residues. CDR1 SEHNR and CDR2 FQNEAQ come from the germline V gene (reference sequence). The junction had 4 bases not matched to a gene; V was cut back by 2 bases and J by 1 base. The CDR3 spells CASSLRQGENTEAFF. The DNA of the CDR3 is TGTGCCAGCAGCTTACGACAGGGCGAGAACACTGAAGCTTTCTTT.

The J gene is TRBJ2-2, the V gene TRBV5-1; no clear D gene. Germline assignment: CDR1 SGHRS and CDR2 YFSETQ. CDR3 length: 15 residues. The V gene lost 6 bases and the J gene lost 0 bases, with 12 bases spanning the gap. The CDR3 here is CASTPINANTGELFF. The DNA of the CDR3 is TGCGCCAGCACCCCTATAAACGCGAACACCGGGGAGCTGTTTTTT.

The chain combines TRBV19 with TRBJ1-2; D may be TRBD1 (6 bases). This CDR3 has 14 amino acids. V gave up 8 bases and J gave up 8 bases, with 21 bases separating them. Germline lookup yields CDR1 LNHDA and CDR2 SQIVND (reference sequence). The CDR3 nucleotides read TGTGCCAGTTTCCTAGCTGACAGGTATGAAGGCTACACCTTC. This translates into CASFLADRYEGYTF. The full variable domain, with the rest looked up from reference TRBV19 and TRBJ1-2, is DGGITQSPKYLFRKEGQNVTLSCEQNLNHDAMYWYRQDPGQGLRLIYYSQIVNDFQKGDIAEGYSVSREKKESFPLTVTSAQKNPTAFYLCASFLADRYEGYTFGSGTRLTVV.

The CDR3 is CASTSGANQPQHF. The CDR3 nucleotides are TGTGCCAGCACCTCCGGAGCCAATCAGCCCCAGCATTTT. The rearrangement links TRBV27 to TRBJ1-5; D is unresolved. V gave up 7 bases and J gave up 3 bases, with 10 bases separating them. This CDR3 contains 13 residues. The V gene's germline CDR1 is MNHEY and CDR2 SMNVEV (reference sequence).

The gene calls are TRBV18 and TRBJ2-6, with D perhaps matching TRBD1 (5 bases). Germline V gene sequence: CDR1 KGHSH, CDR2 LQKENI. The CDR3 is made up of 19 amino acids. V was cut by 2 bases and J by 1 base, with 18 bases left in between. This CDR3 reads CASSPLGRAPSSGANVLTF. Written as DNA, the CDR3 is TGTGCCAGCTCACCATTGGGCAGGGCCCCGTCTTCTGGGGCCAACGTCCTGACTTTC.

The chain is built from TRBV7-8 and TRBJ2-2, with 8 bases lining up with TRBD1. Trimming took 5 bases from V and 7 from J; bases not matched to a gene: 9. Germline loops: CDR1 SGHVS, CDR2 FQNEAQ. The CDR3 sequence is 15 residues long. The CDR3 protein is CASSLQQGEIGELFF. The CDR3 DNA reads as TGTGCCAGCAGCCTACAACAGGGGGAGATCGGGGAGCTGTTTTTT.

This chain connects TRBV28 to TRBJ2-7, with TRBD1 matching over 8 bases. CDR1 MDHEN and CDR2 SYDVKM come from the germline V gene. V shed 3 bases and J 4 bases; nucleotides not matched to a gene: 11. The CDR3 runs 16 residues. For the CDR3, the DNA is TGTGCCAGCAGTTTCTCGCCCGGCAGGGGGCCGTACGAGCAGTACTTC. It codes for CASSFSPGRGPYEQYF.

This clone was found a few times. This sequence joins TRBV28 and TRBJ1-2; a possible D gene is TRBD1 (6 bases). The germline V gene has CDR1 MDHEN and CDR2 SYDVKM. The CDR3 runs 13 residues. The germline V and J ends were trimmed by 7 bases and 5 bases, with 14 bases remaining between them. This CDR3 reads CASKGLGTYGYTF. CDR3 sequence (DNA): TGTGCCAGCAAAGGCCTGGGGACATATGGCTACACCTTC.

There are a few counts of this clone. V usage is TRBV28 and J usage is TRBJ1-2; no firm D call. Germline CDR1 reads MDHEN; CDR2 reads SYDVKM. V gave up 10 bases and J gave up 0 bases, with 9 bases separating them. This CDR3 spans 12 amino acids. CDR3 coding DNA: TGTGCCACCAACGCAGCTAACTATGGCTACACCTTC. Protein: CATNAANYGYTF.

The chain couples TRBV27 to TRBJ1-6; 10 bases fit TRBD1. This CDR3 has 15 residues. V lost 5 bases, J lost 7 bases, and 5 bases stayed unmatched. Germline values: CDR1 MNHEY, CDR2 SMNVEV (reference sequence). The CDR3 region is CASSPPGQGNSPLHF. CDR3 nucleotides: TGTGCCAGCAGTCCCCCGGGACAGGGGAATTCACCCCTCCACTTT.

The table lists this clone with a few counts. The chain uses TRBV27 and TRBJ2-1; 8 bases agree with TRBD2. After removal of 1 base from V and 6 bases from J, the junction contained 11 bases not matched to a gene. From germline, CDR1 is MNHEY and CDR2 SMNVEV (reference sequence). The CDR3 has 17 residues. The CDR3 bases are TGTGCCAGCAGTTTATGGTGGGGGACTAGGGGGGCCAATGAGCAGTTCTTC. This translates into CASSLWWGTRGANEQFF.